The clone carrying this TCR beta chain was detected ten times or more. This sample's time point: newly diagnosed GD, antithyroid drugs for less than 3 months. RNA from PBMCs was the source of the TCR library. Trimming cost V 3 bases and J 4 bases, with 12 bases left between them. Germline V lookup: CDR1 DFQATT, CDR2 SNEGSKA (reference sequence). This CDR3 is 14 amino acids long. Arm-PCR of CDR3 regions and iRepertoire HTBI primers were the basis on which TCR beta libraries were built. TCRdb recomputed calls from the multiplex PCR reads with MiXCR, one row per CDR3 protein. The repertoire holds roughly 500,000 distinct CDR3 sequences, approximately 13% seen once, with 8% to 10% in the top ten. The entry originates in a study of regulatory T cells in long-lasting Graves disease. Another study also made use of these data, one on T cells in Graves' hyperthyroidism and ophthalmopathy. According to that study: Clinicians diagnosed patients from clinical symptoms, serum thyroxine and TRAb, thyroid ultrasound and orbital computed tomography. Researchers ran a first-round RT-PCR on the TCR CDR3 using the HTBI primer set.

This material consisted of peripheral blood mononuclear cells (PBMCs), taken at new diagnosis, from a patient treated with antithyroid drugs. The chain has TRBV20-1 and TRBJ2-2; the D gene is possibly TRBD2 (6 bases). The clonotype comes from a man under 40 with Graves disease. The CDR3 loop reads CSASFGSRTGELFF. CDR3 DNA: TGCAGTGCTAGCTTCGGGAGCCGCACCGGGGAGCTGTTTTTT.